The clone carrying this T cell receptor (beta chain) was observed once. Its cognate antigen is unknown. The data originate from a study of cytotoxic CD8 clonotypes in ibrutinib-treated CLL. Study observations and caveats: Once treatment began, public clonotypes, which were uncommon, contracted or stayed stable.

PBMCs that had been cryopreserved were the source of 1.5 to 2 micrograms of genomic DNA for TCR beta libraries. Per germline, CDR1 MNHEY and CDR2 SMNVEV (reference sequence). Trimming removed 2 bases from V and 0 bases from J, with 17 bases in between. The CDR3 consists of 17 residues. TCRdb keeps only in-frame clones here, not all; method: immunoSEQ multiplex PCR. The sample lists over 75,000 clones; around 80% were seen once. Here the sequenced sample was PBMCs, taken after 12 months of ibrutinib treatment. The sequence came from a human donor with chronic lymphocytic leukemia. The rearrangement joins TRBV27 to TRBJ2-7; maybe TRBD1 (5 bases). The CDR3 loop is CASSLTGAVISSYEQYF. The CDR3 DNA sequence: TGTGCCAGCAGTTTAACTGGGGCAGTGATTAGCTCCTACGAGCAGTACTTC.